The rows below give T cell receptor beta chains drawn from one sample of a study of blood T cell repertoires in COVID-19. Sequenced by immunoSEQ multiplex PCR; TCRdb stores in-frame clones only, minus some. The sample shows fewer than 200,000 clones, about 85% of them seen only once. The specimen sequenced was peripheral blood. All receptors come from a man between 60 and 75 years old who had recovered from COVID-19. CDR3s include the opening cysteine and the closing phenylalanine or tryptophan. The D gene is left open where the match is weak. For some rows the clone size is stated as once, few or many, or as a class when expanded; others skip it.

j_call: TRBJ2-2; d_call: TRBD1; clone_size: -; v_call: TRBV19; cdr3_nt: TGTGCCAGTAGTATAGGGACAGGGGGCTCCGGGGAGCTGTTTTTT; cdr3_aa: CASSIGTGGSGELFF
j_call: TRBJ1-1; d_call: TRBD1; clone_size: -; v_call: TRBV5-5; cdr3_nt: TGTGCCAGCAGCCCCGACAGGGTCATGAACACTGAAGCTTTCTTT; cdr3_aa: CASSPDRVMNTEAFF
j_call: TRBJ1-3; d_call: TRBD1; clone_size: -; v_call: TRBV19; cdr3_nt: TGTGCCAGTAGTCGTCAGACAGGGCCCTCTGGAAACACCATATATTTT; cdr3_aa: CASSRQTGPSGNTIYF
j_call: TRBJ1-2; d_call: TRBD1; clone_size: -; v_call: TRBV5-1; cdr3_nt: TGCGCCAGCAGCCCAGGACAGGACTATGGCTACACCTTC; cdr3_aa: CASSPGQDYGYTF
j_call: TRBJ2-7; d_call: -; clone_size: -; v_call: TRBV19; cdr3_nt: TGTGCCAGTAGTATAGGCCCGGGTGTCTACGAGCAGTACTTC; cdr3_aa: CASSIGPGVYEQYF
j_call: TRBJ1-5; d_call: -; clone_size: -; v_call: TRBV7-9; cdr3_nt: TGTGCCAGCAGCTTTAGTCTGGGAGATCAGCCCCAGCATTTT; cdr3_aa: CASSFSLGDQPQHF
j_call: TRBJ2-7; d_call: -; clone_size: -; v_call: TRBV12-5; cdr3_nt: TGTGCTAGTGGTTTGGCTAGGACAGTGTCAATACGACCTTACGAGCAGTACTTC; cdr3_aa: CASGLARTVSIRPYEQYF
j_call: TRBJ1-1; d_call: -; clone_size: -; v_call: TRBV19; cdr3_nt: TGTGCCAGTAGAAAACCAGGGGCCACTGAAGCTTTCTTT; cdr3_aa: CASRKPGATEAFF
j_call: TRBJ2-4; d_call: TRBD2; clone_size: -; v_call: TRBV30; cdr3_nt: TGTGCCGGATCAACTAGCGGGGGGTTTTCGAACATTCAGTACTTC; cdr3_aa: CAGSTSGGFSNIQYF
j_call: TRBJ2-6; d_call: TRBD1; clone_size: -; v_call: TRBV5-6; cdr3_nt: TGTGCCAGCAGCTCGACAGGGGTTCCCTTCTCTGGGGCCAACGTCCTGACTTTC; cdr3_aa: CASSSTGVPFSGANVLTF
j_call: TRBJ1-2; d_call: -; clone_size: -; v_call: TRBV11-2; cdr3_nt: TGTGCCAGCAGCCCTAGGCGGGGTTCGGATGGCTACACCTTC; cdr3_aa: CASSPRRGSDGYTF
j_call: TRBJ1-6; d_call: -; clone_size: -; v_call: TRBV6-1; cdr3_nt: TGTGCCAGCAGTGAGAGGGATAATTCACCCCTCCACTTT; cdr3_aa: CASSERDNSPLHF
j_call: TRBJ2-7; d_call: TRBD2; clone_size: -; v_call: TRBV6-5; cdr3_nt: TGTGCCAGCAGCTACACTAGCGGGGGTTCCTACGAGCAGTACTTC; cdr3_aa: CASSYTSGGSYEQYF
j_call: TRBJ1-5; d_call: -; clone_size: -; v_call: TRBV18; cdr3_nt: TGTGCCAGCTCATTTTCGGGGGGGAGAGAGCAGCCCCAGCATTTT; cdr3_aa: CASSFSGGREQPQHF
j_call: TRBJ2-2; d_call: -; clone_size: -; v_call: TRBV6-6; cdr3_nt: TGTGCCAGCATTCAATACACCGGGGAGCTGTTTTTT; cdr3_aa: CASIQYTGELFF
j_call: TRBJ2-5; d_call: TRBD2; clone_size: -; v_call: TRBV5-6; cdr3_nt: TGTGCCAGCAGCTTACTAGCGGGGGGGCGAATAAGCCAAGAGACCCAGTACTTC; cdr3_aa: CASSLLAGGRISQETQYF
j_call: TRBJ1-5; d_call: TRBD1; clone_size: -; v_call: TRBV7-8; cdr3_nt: TGTGCCAGCAGCCTGTGGGGGGACAGGCCGGGTCAGCCCCAGCATTTT; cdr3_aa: CASSLWGDRPGQPQHF
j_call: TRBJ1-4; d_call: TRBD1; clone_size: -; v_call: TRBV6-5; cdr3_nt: TGTGCCAGCAGATCCCAGGGGGCTGGGGATGAAAAACTGTTTTTT; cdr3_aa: CASRSQGAGDEKLFF
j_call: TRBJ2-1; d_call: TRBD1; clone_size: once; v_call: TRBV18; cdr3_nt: TGTGCCAGCTCACCACCGGGACAGCCCCCTGAGCAGTTCTTC; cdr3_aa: CASSPPGQPPEQFF
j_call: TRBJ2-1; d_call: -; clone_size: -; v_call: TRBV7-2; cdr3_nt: TGTGCCAGCAGCCCCAGGGGGGTAGGGTCGAACCGGGATGAGCAGTTCTTC; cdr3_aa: CASSPRGVGSNRDEQFF
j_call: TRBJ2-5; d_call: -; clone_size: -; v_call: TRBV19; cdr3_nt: TGTGCCAGTAGTATAAGAGATTCGGAGACCCAGTACTTC; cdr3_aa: CASSIRDSETQYF
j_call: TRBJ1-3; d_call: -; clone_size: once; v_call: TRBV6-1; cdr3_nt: TGTGCCAGCAGTGAAAGGGGACACCTCTCTGGAAACACCATATATTTT; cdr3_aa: CASSERGHLSGNTIYF
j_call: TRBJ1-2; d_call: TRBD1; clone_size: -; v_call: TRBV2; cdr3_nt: TGTGCCAGCGGGGGGGACAGGGGGCTTAGTGGCTACACCTTC; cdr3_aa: CASGGDRGLSGYTF
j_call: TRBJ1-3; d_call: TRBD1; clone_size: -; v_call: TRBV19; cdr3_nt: TGTGCCACCCAGGGGGATCCTGGAAACACCATATATTTT; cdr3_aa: CATQGDPGNTIYF
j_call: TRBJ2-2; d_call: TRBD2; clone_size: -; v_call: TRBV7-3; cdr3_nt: TGTGCCAGCAGCCCAACGGGACTAGCGGGGGGGAACACCGGGGAGCTGTTTTTT; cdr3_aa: CASSPTGLAGGNTGELFF
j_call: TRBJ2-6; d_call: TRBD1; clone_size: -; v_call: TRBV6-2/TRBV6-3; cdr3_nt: TGTGCCAGCAGCTCCCACTTGAACAGGGGCTCTGGGGCCAACGTCCTGACTTTC; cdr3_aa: CASSSHLNRGSGANVLTF
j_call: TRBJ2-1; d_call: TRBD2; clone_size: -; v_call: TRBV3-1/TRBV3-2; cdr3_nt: TGTGCCAGCAGCGTAACCGGGACTAGCAATGAGCAGTTCTTC; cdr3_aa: CASSVTGTSNEQFF
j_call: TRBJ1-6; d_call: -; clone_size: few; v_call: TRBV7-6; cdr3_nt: TGTGCCAGCAGCCTCGCAGGGTTGCGTGGATCACCCCTCCACTTT; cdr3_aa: CASSLAGLRGSPLHF
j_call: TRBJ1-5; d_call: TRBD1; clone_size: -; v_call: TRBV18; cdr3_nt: TGTGCCAGCTCACCGGGACAGACCAATCAGCCCCAGCATTTT; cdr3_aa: CASSPGQTNQPQHF
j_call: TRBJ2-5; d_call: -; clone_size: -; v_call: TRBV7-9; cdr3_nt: TGTGCCAGCAGCTCCGCCCGGGGCCAGGGGCGGGAGACCCAGTACTTC; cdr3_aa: CASSSARGQGRETQYF
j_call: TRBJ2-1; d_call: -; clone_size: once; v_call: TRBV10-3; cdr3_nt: TGTGCCATCAAGGTACAGGGTGAGAATGAGCAGTTCTTC; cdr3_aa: CAIKVQGENEQFF
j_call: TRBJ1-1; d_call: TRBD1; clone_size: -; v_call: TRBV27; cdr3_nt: TGTGCCAGCAGTACTACGCCGGGACAGGGGGCTGCGGACACTGAAGCTTTCTTT; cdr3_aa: CASSTTPGQGAADTEAFF
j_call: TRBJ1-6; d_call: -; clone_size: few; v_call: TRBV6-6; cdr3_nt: TGTGCCAGCAGTTACTCGCCAGGGTCCCATAATTCACCCCTCCACTTT; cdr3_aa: CASSYSPGSHNSPLHF
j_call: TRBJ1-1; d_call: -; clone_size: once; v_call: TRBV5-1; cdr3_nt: TGCGCCAGCAGCTTGGGGTCAGAGGATCCTTTCTTT; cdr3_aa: CASSLGSEDPFF
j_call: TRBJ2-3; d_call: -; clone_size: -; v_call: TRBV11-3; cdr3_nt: TGTGCCAGCAGCTTAGGTACGGGTGGAGATACGCAGTATTTT; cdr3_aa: CASSLGTGGDTQYF
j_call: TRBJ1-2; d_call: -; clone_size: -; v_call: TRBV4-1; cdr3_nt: TGCGCCAGCAGCCAAGAGTCAGGGGCGCGGGGCTACACCTTC; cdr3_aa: CASSQESGARGYTF
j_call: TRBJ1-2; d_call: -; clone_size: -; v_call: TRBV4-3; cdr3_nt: TGCGCCAGCAGCCAAGAATCAGGGAGGACATATGGCTACACCTTC; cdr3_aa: CASSQESGRTYGYTF
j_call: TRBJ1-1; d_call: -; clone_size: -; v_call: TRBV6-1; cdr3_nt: TGTGCCAGCAGTGAACAGGTTTTCGCTGAAGCTTTCTTT; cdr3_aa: CASSEQVFAEAFF
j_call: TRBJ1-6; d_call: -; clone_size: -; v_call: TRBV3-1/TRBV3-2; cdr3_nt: TGTGCCAGCAGCCTCGACAGGCGAGATAATTCACCCCTCCACTTT; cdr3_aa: CASSLDRRDNSPLHF
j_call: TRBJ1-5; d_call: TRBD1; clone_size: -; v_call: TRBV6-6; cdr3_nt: TGTGTCACAGCAACGGGACAGGACAATCAGCCCCAGCATTTT; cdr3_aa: CVTATGQDNQPQHF
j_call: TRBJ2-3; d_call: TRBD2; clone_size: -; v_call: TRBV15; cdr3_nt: TGTGCCACCAGCTCACGTAGCGGGGGGCCTTTTAATACGCAGTATTTT; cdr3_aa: CATSSRSGGPFNTQYF
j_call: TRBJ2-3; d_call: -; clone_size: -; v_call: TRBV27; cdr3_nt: TGTGCCAGCAGTTTAGAGGGCGATACGCAGTATTTT; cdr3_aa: CASSLEGDTQYF
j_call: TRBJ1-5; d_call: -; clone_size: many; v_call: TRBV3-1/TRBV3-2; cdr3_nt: TGTGCCAGCAGCCGCGGGGGGGGTCAGCCCCAGCATTTT; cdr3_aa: CASSRGGGQPQHF
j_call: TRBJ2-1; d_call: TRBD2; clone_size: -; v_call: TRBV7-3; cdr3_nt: TGTGCCAGCAGCGTCGGGACTAGCGGGGGGAATGAGCAGTTCTTC; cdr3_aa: CASSVGTSGGNEQFF
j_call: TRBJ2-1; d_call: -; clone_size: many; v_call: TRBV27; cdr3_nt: TGTGCCAGCAGTCTCCGACAGACCACCTACAATGAGCAGTTCTTC; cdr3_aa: CASSLRQTTYNEQFF
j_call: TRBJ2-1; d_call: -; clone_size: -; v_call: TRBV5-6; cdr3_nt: TGTGCCAGCAGCTTGGATTGGGGCCCCTCCAATGAGCAGTTCTTC; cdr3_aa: CASSLDWGPSNEQFF